The 16 T cell receptor beta chains below come from one sample, sequenced in a study of cytomegalovirus exposure and HLA in healthy donors. PCR was performed using 60 Vbeta and 13 Jbeta primers. Only in-frame clones appear in the TCRdb table, and some are missing; sequencing was by immunoSEQ multiplex PCR. Of roughly 140,000 clones listed, roughly 68% were seen once; the top ten hold 4% to 5.5%. Sequencing was done on a sample of PBMCs. The source is a man aged 60 to 75 in good health and CMV-seronegative.

This clone was recorded a few times. The chain uses TRBV15 and TRBJ2-1, with unresolved D. Germline loops: CDR1 LNHNV, CDR2 YYDKDF (reference sequence). The CDR3 totals 16 residues. Deletions cut 0 bases from V and 6 bases from J, with 15 bases between. The CDR3 loop reads CATSRDRVSLGNEQFF. The CDR3 DNA follows: TGTGCCACCAGCAGAGACCGGGTCTCCCTGGGCAATGAGCAGTTCTTC.

V is TRBV30 and J is TRBJ1-3; TRBD1 aligns across 10 bases. This CDR3 spans 13 amino acids. CDR1 and CDR2 from the germline V gene are GTSNPN and SVGIG (reference sequence). Trimming took 6 bases from V and 2 from J; bases not matched to a gene: 1. CDR3 amino acids: CACDRGPGNTIYF. DNA of the CDR3: TGTGCCTGCGACAGGGGGCCTGGAAACACCATATATTTT.

V and J are TRBV28 and TRBJ2-5, with TRBD1 as a possible D gene (6 bases). V lost 10 bases and J 4 bases, leaving 22 bases between the germline ends. The CDR3 is made up of 15 amino acids. Germline lookup yields CDR1 MDHEN and CDR2 SYDVKM. CDR3 sequence (DNA): TGTGCCACCTCGGGCCGGGCAGGGGAGAGAGAGACCCAGTACTTC. It translates to CATSGRAGERETQYF. The variable domain in full, completed from reference TRBV28 and TRBJ2-5, reads DVKVTQSSRYLVKRTGEKVFLECVQDMDHENMFWYRQDPGLGLRLIYFSYDVKMKEKGDIPEGYSVSREKKERFSLILESASTNQTSMYLCATSGRAGERETQYFGPGTRLLVL.

In DNA, the CDR3 is TGTGCCAGCAGTCGGACCGGGGTAGGAATGAACACTGAAGCTTTCTTT. It encodes CASSRTGVGMNTEAFF. This chain joins TRBV11-3 and TRBJ1-1; D unresolved. Trimming cost V 6 bases and J 0 bases, with 17 bases left between them. CDR1 is SGHNT, CDR2 YENEEA, per germline. The CDR3 contains 16 residues.

V gene TRBV11-1 combines with J gene TRBJ2-6; no definite D call. Germline V CDR1 and CDR2: SGHAT, FQDESV (reference sequence). V lost 1 base to trimming and J lost 2 bases, with 6 bases between them. The length of the CDR3 is 15 residues. The CDR3 DNA sequence: TGTGCCAGCAGCTTAGTCAGGCCTGGGGCCAACGTCCTGACTTTC. It encodes CASSLVRPGANVLTF.

The chain recombines TRBV30 with TRBJ1-6; TRBD1 is a possible D gene (5 bases). Germline V gene lookup returns CDR1 GTSNPN and CDR2 SVGIG (reference sequence). The germline V and J ends were trimmed by 0 bases and 0 bases, with 6 bases remaining between them. There are 15 residues in the CDR3. The CDR3 reads CAWSVGDSYNSPLHF. In DNA form, the CDR3 reads TGTGCCTGGAGTGTAGGGGACTCCTATAATTCACCCCTCCACTTT.

The rearrangement links TRBV13 to TRBJ1-1; unclear D gene. V dropped 7 bases and J dropped 9 bases, with 15 bases sitting between them. This CDR3 is 12 amino acids long. CDR1 and CDR2 (germline): PRHDT, FYEKMQ (reference sequence). The CDR3 coding sequence is TGTGCCAGCATGATTTTGGGCAGCCAAGCTTTCTTT. This sequence encodes CASMILGSQAFF.

The genes are TRBV18 and TRBJ1-1, with 7 bases that match TRBD1. The junction had 18 bases not matched to a gene; V was cut back by 4 bases and J by 4 bases. From germline, CDR1 is KGHSH and CDR2 LQKENI. CDR3 length: 18 amino acids. CDR3 DNA: TGTGCCAGCTCACAACTCGTTAAAGGGGGCAAGTCAGGCACTGAAGCTTTCTTT. Translated, it gives CASSQLVKGGKSGTEAFF.

A remark on this clone: The sample holds other DNA sequences that translate to the same CDR3. The gene calls are TRBV6-5 and TRBJ1-2, with D possibly being TRBD1 (6 bases). This CDR3 has 13 residues. From germline, CDR1 is MNHEY and CDR2 SVGAGI. V gave up 6 bases and J gave up 2 bases, with 10 bases separating them. As DNA, the CDR3 is TGTGCCAGCAGCCCAACAGGGAACTATGGCTACACCTTC. Translated, it gives CASSPTGNYGYTF.

This clone has only one observation. The chain couples TRBV9 to TRBJ2-7; D is uncertain. The CDR3 covers 15 residues. Germline values: CDR1 SGDLS, CDR2 YYNGEE. Trimming took 0 bases from V and 0 from J, leaving 10 bases between them. In nucleotides, the CDR3 is TGTGCCAGCAGCGTAGGAGTAACCTACTCCTACGAGCAGTACTTC. Translation: CASSVGVTYSYEQYF.

The count of this clone is one. V is TRBV28 and J is TRBJ1-2, with D perhaps TRBD1 (6 bases). Germline V CDR1 and CDR2: MDHEN, SYDVKM. CDR3 length: 15 residues. V was trimmed by 5 bases and J by 3 bases, leaving 16 bases between them. The CDR3, as DNA: TGTGCCAGCAGTCCCCCAGGGGCATGGGACTATGGCTACACCTTC. It yields the protein CASSPPGAWDYGYTF.

V and J are TRBV5-6 and TRBJ2-7, with D tentatively TRBD1 (6 bases). Germline assignment: CDR1 SGHDT and CDR2 YYEEEE. CDR3 size: 14 residues. V lost 0 bases and J 3 bases, leaving 10 bases between the germline ends. The CDR3 spells CASSLVQGNYEQYF. The CDR3 nucleotides are TGTGCCAGCAGCTTGGTACAGGGAAACTACGAGCAGTACTTC.

The V call is TRBV19, the J call TRBJ1-2; 8 nucleotides match TRBD1. CDR1 LNHDA and CDR2 SQIVND come from the germline V gene (reference sequence). The CDR3 is 12 residues long. The trim removed 10 bases at V and 7 bases at J, leaving 8 bases unmatched. CDR3 nucleotides: TGTGCCACCAGGGACAGGCTTGTTGGCTACACCTTC. The encoded protein is CATRDRLVGYTF.

The chain has TRBV30 and TRBJ2-7; 8 bases are a match to TRBD1. V lost 2 bases, J lost 2 bases, and 5 bases stayed unmatched. Germline V gene sequence: CDR1 GTSNPN, CDR2 SVGIG (reference sequence). The CDR3 totals 14 residues. CDR3 residues: CAWSSGTGPYEQYF. CDR3 sequence (DNA): TGTGCCTGGAGTTCTGGGACAGGACCCTACGAGCAGTACTTC.

V is TRBV2 and J is TRBJ2-5, with D possibly TRBD1 on 6 matching bases. The J call could be wrong; TRBJ2-7 is a better fit for the DNA end. CDR1 is SNHLY, CDR2 FYNNEI, per germline. The CDR3 spans 15 residues. The CDR3 region has the DNA TGTGCCAGCAGTGAATGGGCAGGGGTAACCTACGAGCAGTACTTC. This encodes CASSEWAGVTYEQYF.

The V and J genes are TRBV4-3 and TRBJ2-3; 7 nucleotides agree with TRBD1. The CDR3 has 16 residues. J lost 2 bases, V lost 0 bases, and 5 bases had no gene match. Germline V CDR1 and CDR2: LGHNA, YSLEER. The chain's CDR3 is CASSQDWDRDTDTQYF. In DNA form, the CDR3 reads TGCGCCAGCAGCCAAGATTGGGACAGAGACACAGATACGCAGTATTTT.